The 20 T cell receptor beta chains reported below all come from one sample, sequenced in a study of T-cell reconstitution after alpha-beta-depleted transplantation in children. Unique molecular identifiers were incorporated during preparation of the TCRbeta library. TCRdb reprocessed the PCR reads with MiXCR, giving one entry per CDR3 protein. The sample lists hundreds of thousands of distinct CDR3 sequences, approximately 30% occurring once. Sequenced material: PBMCs from the stem cell graft donor, taken from the stem cell graft. Receptors originate from a human donor who donated a stem cell graft to a child with aplastic anemia.

The V gene is TRBV6-2 or TRBV6-3, the J gene TRBJ2-7, with a tentative D call TRBD1 (6 bases). Germline CDR1 is MNHEY and CDR2 is SVGEGT. V was cut by 7 bases and J by 6 bases, with 10 bases left in between. The CDR3 consists of 11 residues. The CDR3 DNA reads TGTGCCAGCACACAGGGAAGCGAGCAGTACGTC. Translating gives CASTQGSEQYV.

This chain links TRBV11-2 with TRBJ2-7; 7 bases fit TRBD2. Looked up from germline, CDR1 is SGHAT and CDR2 is FQNNGV. Trimming at V came to 4 bases and at J to 2 bases, leaving 5 bases not matched to a gene. This CDR3 is 14 amino acids long. The CDR3 DNA sequence: TGTGCCAGCAGCTCCCGCGCGGGAGCCTACGAGCAGTACTTC. It codes for CASSSRAGAYEQYF.

This clonotype showed up just a few times. V gene TRBV6-4 combines with J gene TRBJ2-3; the D gene is possibly TRBD2 (5 bases). V shed 2 bases and J shed 2 bases, with 11 bases lying between them. Germline CDR1 and CDR2: MRHNA and SNTAGT. CDR3 size: 15 residues. The CDR3 spells CASSDGGRHTDTQYF. The CDR3 coding sequence is TGTGCCAGCAGTGACGGAGGCCGCCACACAGATACGCAGTATTTT.

The chain links TRBV27 to TRBJ1-1; D is perhaps TRBD1 (6 bases). The CDR3 is 15 residues long. Germline values: CDR1 MNHEY, CDR2 SMNVEV (reference sequence). V lost 2 bases and J lost 1, with 11 bases in between. The CDR3: CASSLIWTENTEAFF. CDR3 DNA: TGTGCCAGCAGTTTAATCTGGACAGAGAACACTGAAGCTTTCTTT.

This clonotype turned up a few times. The chain couples TRBV27 to TRBJ2-2; a possible D gene is TRBD2 (6 bases). This CDR3 comprises 15 residues. The germline CDR1 and CDR2 sequences are MNHEY and SMNVEV (reference sequence). Trimming removed 1 base from V and 4 bases from J, with 10 bases in between. This CDR3 is CASSLFGRGTGELFF. The CDR3 DNA sequence: TGTGCCAGCAGTTTATTTGGGCGGGGCACCGGGGAGCTGTTTTTT.

This sequence joins TRBV4-2 and TRBJ2-1, with D uncertain. Germline CDR1 reads LGHNA; CDR2 reads YNFKEQ. CDR3 length equals 12 residues. Trimming shortened V by 4 bases and J by 8 bases, and 9 bases separated the two germline ends. CDR3 residues: CASSPLQDEQFF. The CDR3 DNA reads as TGTGCCAGCAGCCCCTTGCAGGATGAGCAGTTCTTC.

This rearrangement joins TRBV15 to TRBJ2-2; D unresolved. V gave up 0 bases and J gave up 6 bases, with 11 bases separating them. The CDR3 length is 15 residues. The germline V gene has CDR1 LNHNV and CDR2 YYDKDF (reference sequence). The CDR3 DNA follows: TGTGCCACCAGCAGAGATTTTAGTAGTTCCGGGGAGCTGTTTTTT. The encoded protein is CATSRDFSSSGELFF.

The sample holds a few counts of this clonotype. The chain is built from TRBV20-1 and TRBJ2-3, with TRBD2 identical over 7 bases. The CDR3 loop spans 16 amino acids. The germline V gene encodes CDR1 DFQATT and CDR2 SNEGSKA (reference sequence). V was clipped by 5 bases and J by 0 bases; unmatched bases: 11. The CDR3 sequence is CSAGSQRGLSTDTQYF. The CDR3, as DNA: TGCAGTGCTGGGTCTCAGCGGGGCCTCAGCACAGATACGCAGTATTTT.

The chain links TRBV24-1 to TRBJ2-1; D ambiguous. Trimming took 5 bases from V and 3 from J, leaving 7 bases between them. The length of the CDR3 is 13 residues. CDR1 and CDR2 from the germline V gene are KGHDR and SFDVKD. CDR3 sequence reads: CATSVGYYNEQFF. Written as DNA, the CDR3 is TGTGCCACCAGTGTCGGCTACTACAATGAGCAGTTCTTC.

For the CDR3, the DNA is TGCGCCAGCAGCTTGGCCTGGGCTACTAGCACAGATACGCAGTATTTT. It is translated as CASSLAWATSTDTQYF. J is TRBJ2-3 and V is TRBV5-1; D is undetermined. V lost 0 bases, J lost 0 bases, and 11 bases lay in between. Germline loops: CDR1 SGHRS, CDR2 YFSETQ. The length of the CDR3 is 16 residues.

The chain combines TRBV5-1 with TRBJ2-7; TRBD2 matches at 9 bases. Germline V gene data show CDR1 as SGHRS and CDR2 as YFSETQ. The CDR3 totals 15 residues. The V gene end was trimmed by 3 bases and the J gene end by 4 bases; junction bases not matched to a gene: 8. CDR3 loop: CASSSIAGALYEQYF. CDR3 nucleotides: TGCGCCAGCAGCTCCATAGCGGGAGCTCTTTACGAGCAGTACTTC.

The chain joins TRBV28 to TRBJ2-2, with TRBD1 matching over 12 bases. CDR3 length: 17 amino acids. Trimming at V came to 7 bases and at J to 7 bases, leaving 13 bases not matched to a gene. Germline loops: CDR1 MDHEN, CDR2 SYDVKM. CDR3 amino acids: CASKPSRDRGPGGELFF. The CDR3 DNA sequence: TGTGCCAGCAAACCGTCCCGGGACAGGGGGCCGGGCGGGGAGCTGTTTTTT.

The CDR3 nucleotides read TGTGCCAGCAGCGCGGACAGGGCCTCCTACAATGAGCAGTTCTTC. Its protein is CASSADRASYNEQFF. The V call is TRBV7-2, the J call TRBJ2-1, with TRBD1 matching over 8 bases. V lost 5 bases and J lost 0; bases outside the gene matches: 3. There are 15 residues in the CDR3. Germline V gives CDR1 SGHTA, CDR2 FQGNSA.

The chain joins TRBV27 to TRBJ1-1; D not certain. The CDR3 runs 13 residues. Germline V gene sequence: CDR1 MNHEY, CDR2 SMNVEV (reference sequence). V was pared by 3 bases and J by 5 bases, with 10 bases between. As DNA, the CDR3 is TGTGCCAGCAGTTTCTTAAGGGAGACTGAAGCTTTCTTT. The encoded protein is CASSFLRETEAFF.

This CDR3 reads CASSARDPTF. The CDR3 DNA sequence: TGTGCCAGCAGCGCCCGGGACCCAACCTTC. The genes are TRBV11-2 and TRBJ1-2; D is perhaps TRBD1 (5 bases). The CDR3 is made up of 10 amino acids. Germline V gives CDR1 SGHAT, CDR2 FQNNGV. The germline V and J ends were trimmed by 5 bases and 14 bases, with 12 bases remaining between them.

This clonotype came up many times. The rearrangement joins TRBV12-3 or TRBV12-4 to TRBJ1-1, with a tentative D call TRBD1 (6 bases). The V end lost 6 bases, the J end lost 5 bases, and 16 bases lay between the germline ends. The CDR3 extends over 14 amino acids. CDR3 DNA sequence: TGTGCCAGCAGCTCTGACAGGTCGCGAACTGAAGCTTTCTTT. Protein: CASSSDRSRTEAFF.

This sequence joins TRBV3-1 and TRBJ2-7; TRBD1 agrees at 11 bases. The CDR3 contains 17 residues. J gave up 6 bases and V 0 bases, and 10 bases lay outside the gene matches. The germline gives CDR1 LGHDT, CDR2 YNNKEL (reference sequence). The CDR3 spells CASSQDVGQGAGAEQYV. The CDR3 nucleotides are TGTGCCAGCAGCCAAGATGTAGGACAGGGGGCAGGGGCCGAGCAGTACGTC.

A few counts support this clonotype. This rearrangement joins TRBV30 to TRBJ2-7; 13 bases fit TRBD2. The CDR3 length is 17 residues. The junction had 12 bases not matched to a gene; V was cut back by 3 bases and J by 4 bases. Germline V gene lookup returns CDR1 GTSNPN and CDR2 SVGIG (reference sequence). The CDR3 bases are TGTGCCTGGAGGGGGCGCCCCCGGACTAGCGGGAGATACGAGCAGTACTTC. It codes for CAWRGRPRTSGRYEQYF. Full variable domain (rest looked up from reference TRBV30 and TRBJ2-7): SQTIHQWPATLVQPVGSPLSLECTVEGTSNPNLYWYRQAAGRGLQLLFYSVGIGQISSEVPQNLSASRPQDRQFILSSKKLLLSDSGFYLCAWRGRPRTSGRYEQYFGPGTRLTVT.

The chain employs TRBV6-1 and TRBJ1-4; 9 bases are a match to TRBD1. CDR3 length equals 18 residues. Per the germline V gene, CDR1 is MNHNS and CDR2 is SASEGT. Trimming cost V 6 bases and J 2 bases; bases outside gene matches: 13. For the CDR3, the DNA is TGTGCCAGCAGCCCCGACCGGGACAGGGAAGGGACTAATGAAAAACTGTTTTTT. Translation: CASSPDRDREGTNEKLFF.

The gene calls are TRBV5-8 and TRBJ2-7; D is unclear. Looked up from germline, CDR1 is SGHTS and CDR2 is YDEGEE. V was clipped by 1 base and J by 4 bases, with 9 bases between them. The CDR3 length is 13 residues. The CDR3 DNA follows: TGTGCCAGCAGCTTGACAGTATTATACGAGCAGTACTTC. Translated: CASSLTVLYEQYF.